This record concerns one T cell receptor (beta chain) sequence. These data belong to a study of T cell changes during pregnancy in multiple sclerosis. Libraries were prepared by immunoSEQ multiplex PCR; TCRdb keeps only in-frame clonotypes and omits some of them. The table includes 40,000 to 60,000 clones, 94% detected once. The sequence came from a female donor with multiple sclerosis, enrolled in a pregnancy study. The input for sequencing was CD8+ T cells from peripheral blood mononuclear cells, taken before pregnancy.

CDR3 DNA: TGTGCCAGCAGCTTAGGACAGGGAACGAACACTGAAGCTTTCTTT. It specifies CASSLGQGTNTEAFF. The chain has TRBV13 and TRBJ1-1, with D possibly matching TRBD1 (6 bases). With 0 bases removed from V and 1 base from J, the gap between germline ends came to 9 bases. The CDR3 spans 15 residues. The germline gives CDR1 PRHDT, CDR2 FYEKMQ (reference sequence).